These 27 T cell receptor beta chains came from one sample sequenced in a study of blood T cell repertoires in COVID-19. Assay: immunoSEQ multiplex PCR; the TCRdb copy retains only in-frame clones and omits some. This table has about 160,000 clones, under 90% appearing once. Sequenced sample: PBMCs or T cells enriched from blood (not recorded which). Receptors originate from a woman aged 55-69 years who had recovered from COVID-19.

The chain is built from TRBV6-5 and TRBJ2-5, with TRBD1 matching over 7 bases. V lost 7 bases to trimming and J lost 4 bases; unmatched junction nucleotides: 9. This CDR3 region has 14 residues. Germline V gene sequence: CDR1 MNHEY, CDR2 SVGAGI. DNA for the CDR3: TGTGCCAGCACCACACGAGGGGGCGGAGAGACCCAGTACTTC. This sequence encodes CASTTRGGGETQYF.

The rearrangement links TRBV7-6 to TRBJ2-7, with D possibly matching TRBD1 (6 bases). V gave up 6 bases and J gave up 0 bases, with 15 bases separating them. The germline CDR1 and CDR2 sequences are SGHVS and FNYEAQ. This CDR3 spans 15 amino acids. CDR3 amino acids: CASSFRDKGSYEQYF. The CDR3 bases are TGTGCCAGCAGTTTCCGGGACAAGGGCTCCTACGAGCAGTACTTC.

CDR3 residues: CATSKQGVCDNQPQHF. CDR3 coding DNA: TGTGCCACCAGTAAGCAGGGGGTATGTGACAATCAGCCCCAGCATTTT. The genes are TRBV24-1 and TRBJ1-5, with TRBD1 matching 7 bases. CDR1 is KGHDR, CDR2 SFDVKD, per germline. Trimming cost V 6 bases and J 3 bases; bases outside gene matches: 10. This CDR3 contains 16 residues.

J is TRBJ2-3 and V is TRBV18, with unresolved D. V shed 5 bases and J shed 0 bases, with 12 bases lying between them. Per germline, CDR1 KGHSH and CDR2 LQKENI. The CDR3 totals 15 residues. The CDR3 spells CASSKRESSTDTQYF. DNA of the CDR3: TGTGCCAGCTCAAAGCGAGAGTCTAGCACAGATACGCAGTATTTT.

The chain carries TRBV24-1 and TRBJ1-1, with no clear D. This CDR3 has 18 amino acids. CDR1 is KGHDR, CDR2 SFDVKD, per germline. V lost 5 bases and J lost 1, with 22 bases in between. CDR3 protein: CATSVSRGWQNQNTEAFF. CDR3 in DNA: TGTGCCACCAGTGTAAGTAGAGGGTGGCAAAATCAGAACACTGAAGCTTTCTTT.

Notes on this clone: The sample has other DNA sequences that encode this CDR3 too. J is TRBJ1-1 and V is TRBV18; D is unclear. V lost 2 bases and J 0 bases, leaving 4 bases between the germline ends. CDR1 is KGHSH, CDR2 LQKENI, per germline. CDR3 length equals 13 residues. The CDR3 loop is CASSPLVNTEAFF. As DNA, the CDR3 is TGTGCCAGCTCACCATTAGTGAACACTGAAGCTTTCTTT.

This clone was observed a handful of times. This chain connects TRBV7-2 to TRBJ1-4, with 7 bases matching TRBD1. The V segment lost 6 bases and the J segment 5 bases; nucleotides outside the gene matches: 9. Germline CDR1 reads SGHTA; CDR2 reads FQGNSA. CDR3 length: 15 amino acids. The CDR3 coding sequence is TGTGCCAGCAGGCTCCGGACAGGCGAAAATGAAAAACTGTTTTTT. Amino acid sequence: CASRLRTGENEKLFF.

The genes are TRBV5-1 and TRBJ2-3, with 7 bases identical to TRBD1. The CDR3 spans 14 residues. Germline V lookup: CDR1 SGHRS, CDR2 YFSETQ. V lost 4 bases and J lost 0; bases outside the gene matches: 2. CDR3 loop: CASSATGSTDTQYF. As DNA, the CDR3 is TGCGCCAGCAGCGCGACAGGGAGCACAGATACGCAGTATTTT.

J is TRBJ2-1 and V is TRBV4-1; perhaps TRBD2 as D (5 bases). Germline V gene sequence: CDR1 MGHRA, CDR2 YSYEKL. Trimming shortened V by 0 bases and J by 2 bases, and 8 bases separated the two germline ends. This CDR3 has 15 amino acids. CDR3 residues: CASSQDRGTYNEQFF. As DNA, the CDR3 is TGCGCCAGCAGCCAAGATCGAGGGACCTACAATGAGCAGTTCTTC.

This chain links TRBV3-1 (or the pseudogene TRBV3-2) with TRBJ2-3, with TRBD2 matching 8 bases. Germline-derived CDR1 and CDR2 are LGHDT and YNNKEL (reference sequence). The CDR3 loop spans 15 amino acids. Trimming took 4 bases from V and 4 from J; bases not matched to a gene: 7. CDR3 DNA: TGTGCCAGCAGCCCGGGCCGGGGGGGTGCAGATACGCAGTATTTT. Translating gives CASSPGRGGADTQYF.

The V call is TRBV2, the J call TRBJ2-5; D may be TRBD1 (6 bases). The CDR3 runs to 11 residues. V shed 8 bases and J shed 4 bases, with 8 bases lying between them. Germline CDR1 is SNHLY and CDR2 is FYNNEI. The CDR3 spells CASGQRETQYF. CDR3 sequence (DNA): TGTGCCAGCGGACAGAGAGAGACCCAGTACTTC.

In nucleotides, the CDR3 is TGCGCCAGCAGCTTCAGGATAAACACTGAAGCTTTCTTT. It codes for CASSFRINTEAFF. The J gene is TRBJ1-1, the V gene TRBV23-1; D remains unclear. TRBV23-1 is reported as an ORF; its role is uncertain. V dropped 6 bases and J dropped 2 bases, with 10 bases sitting between them. The CDR3 loop spans 13 amino acids.

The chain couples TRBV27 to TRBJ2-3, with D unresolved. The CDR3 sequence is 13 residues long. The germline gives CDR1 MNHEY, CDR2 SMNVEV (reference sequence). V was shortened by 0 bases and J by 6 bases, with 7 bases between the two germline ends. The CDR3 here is CASSLSAPDTQYF. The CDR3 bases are TGTGCCAGCAGTTTATCCGCGCCGGATACGCAGTATTTT.

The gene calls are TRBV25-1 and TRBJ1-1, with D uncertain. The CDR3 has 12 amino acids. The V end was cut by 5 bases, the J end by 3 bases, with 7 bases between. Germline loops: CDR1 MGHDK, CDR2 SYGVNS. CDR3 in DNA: TGTGCCAGCAGTCACTCCCACACTGAAGCTTTCTTT. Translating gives CASSHSHTEAFF.

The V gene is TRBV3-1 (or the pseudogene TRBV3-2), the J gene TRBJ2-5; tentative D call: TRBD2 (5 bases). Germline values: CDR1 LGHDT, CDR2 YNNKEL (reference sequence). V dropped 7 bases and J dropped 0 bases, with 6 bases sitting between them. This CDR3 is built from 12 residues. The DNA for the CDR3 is TGTGCCAGCAAGCGGTACCAAGAGACCCAGTACTTC. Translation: CASKRYQETQYF.

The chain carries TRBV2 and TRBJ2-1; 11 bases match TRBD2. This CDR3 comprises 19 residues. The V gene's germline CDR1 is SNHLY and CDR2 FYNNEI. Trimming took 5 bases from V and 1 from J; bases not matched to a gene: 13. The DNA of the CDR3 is TGTGCCAGCAGTTTGACTAGCGGGGACCCACCCCGATCCTACAATGAGCAGTTCTTC. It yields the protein CASSLTSGDPPRSYNEQFF.

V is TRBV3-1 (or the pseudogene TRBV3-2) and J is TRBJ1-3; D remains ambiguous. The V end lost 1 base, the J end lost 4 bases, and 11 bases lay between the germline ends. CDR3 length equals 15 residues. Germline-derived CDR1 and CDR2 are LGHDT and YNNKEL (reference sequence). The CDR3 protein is CASSQGAGAGNTIYF. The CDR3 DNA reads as TGTGCCAGCAGCCAAGGCGCGGGAGCAGGAAACACCATATATTTT.

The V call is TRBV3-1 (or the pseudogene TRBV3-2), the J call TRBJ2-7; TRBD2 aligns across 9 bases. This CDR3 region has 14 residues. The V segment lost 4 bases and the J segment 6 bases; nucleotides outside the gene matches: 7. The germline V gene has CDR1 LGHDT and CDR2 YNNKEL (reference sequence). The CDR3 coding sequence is TGTGCCAGCAGCCCCACCGGGACTAGCCTCGAGCAGTACTTC. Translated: CASSPTGTSLEQYF.

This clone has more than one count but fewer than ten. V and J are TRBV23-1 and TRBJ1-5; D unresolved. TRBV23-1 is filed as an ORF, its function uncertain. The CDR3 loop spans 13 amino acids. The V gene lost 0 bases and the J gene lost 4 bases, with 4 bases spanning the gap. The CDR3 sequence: CASSQSANQPQHF. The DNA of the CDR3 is TGCGCCAGCAGTCAATCGGCAAATCAGCCCCAGCATTTT.

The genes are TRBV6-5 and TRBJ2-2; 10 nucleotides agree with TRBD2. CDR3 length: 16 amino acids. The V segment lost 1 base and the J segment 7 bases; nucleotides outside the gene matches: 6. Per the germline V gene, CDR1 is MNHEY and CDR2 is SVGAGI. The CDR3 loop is CASSYWSSGGRGELFF. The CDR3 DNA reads TGTGCCAGCAGTTACTGGTCTAGCGGGGGCCGCGGGGAGCTGTTTTTT.

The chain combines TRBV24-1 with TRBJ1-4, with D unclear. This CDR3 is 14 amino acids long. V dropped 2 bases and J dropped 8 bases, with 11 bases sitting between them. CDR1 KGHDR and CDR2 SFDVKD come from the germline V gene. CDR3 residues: CATSDSSRIEKLFF. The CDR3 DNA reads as TGTGCCACCAGTGATTCCTCCAGAATCGAAAAACTGTTTTTT.

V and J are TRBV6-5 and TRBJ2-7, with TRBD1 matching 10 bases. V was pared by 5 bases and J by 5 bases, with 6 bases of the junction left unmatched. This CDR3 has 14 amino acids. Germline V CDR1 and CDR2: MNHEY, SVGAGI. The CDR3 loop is CASSTGQGVDEQYF. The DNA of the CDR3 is TGTGCCAGCAGTACAGGACAGGGGGTGGACGAGCAGTACTTC.

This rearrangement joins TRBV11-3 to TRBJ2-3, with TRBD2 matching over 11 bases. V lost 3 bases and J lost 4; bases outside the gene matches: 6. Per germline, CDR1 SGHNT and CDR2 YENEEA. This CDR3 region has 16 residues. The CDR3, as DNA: TGTGCCAGCAGCTTTAGCGGGGGGGCCTCAGCAGATACGCAGTATTTT. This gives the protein CASSFSGGASADTQYF. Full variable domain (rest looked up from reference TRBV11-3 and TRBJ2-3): EAGVVQSPRYKIIEKKQPVAFWCNPISGHNTLYWYLQNLGQGPELLIRYENEEAVDDSQLPKDRFSAERLKGVDSTLKIQPAELGDSAVYLCASSFSGGASADTQYFGPGTRLTVL.

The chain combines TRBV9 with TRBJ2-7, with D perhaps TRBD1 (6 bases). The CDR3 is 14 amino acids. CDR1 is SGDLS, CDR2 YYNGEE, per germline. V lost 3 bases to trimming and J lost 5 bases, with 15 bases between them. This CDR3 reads CASSARSQGHEQYF. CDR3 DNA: TGTGCCAGCAGCGCTCGATCACAGGGCCACGAGCAGTACTTC.

The DNA of the CDR3 is TGTGCCAGCAGCGAATCCACGACAGCGCCGGTGATCTACGAGCAGTACTTC. Translating it yields CASSESTTAPVIYEQYF. The rearrangement links TRBV9 to TRBJ2-7, with D perhaps matching TRBD1 (5 bases). V was cut by 3 bases and J by 3 bases, with 22 bases left in between. CDR3 length equals 17 residues. CDR1 SGDLS and CDR2 YYNGEE come from the germline V gene.

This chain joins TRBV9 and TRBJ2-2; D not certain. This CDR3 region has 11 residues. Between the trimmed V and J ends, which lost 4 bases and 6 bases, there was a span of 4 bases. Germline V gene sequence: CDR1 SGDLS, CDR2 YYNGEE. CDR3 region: CASSSSGELFF. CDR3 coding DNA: TGTGCCAGCAGCTCGTCCGGGGAGCTGTTTTTT.

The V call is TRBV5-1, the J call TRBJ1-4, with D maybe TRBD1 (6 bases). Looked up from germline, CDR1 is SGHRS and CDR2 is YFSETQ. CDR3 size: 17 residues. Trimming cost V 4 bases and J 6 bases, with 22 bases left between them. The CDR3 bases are TGCGCCAGCAGCCTACTAGAAGGCGGGGGGCTTGATGAAAAACTGTTTTTT. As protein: CASSLLEGGGLDEKLFF. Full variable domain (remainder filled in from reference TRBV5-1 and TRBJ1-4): KAGVTQTPRYLIKTRGQQVTLSCSPISGHRSVSWYQQTPGQGLQFLFEYFSETQRNKGNFPGRFSGRQFSNSRSEMNVSTLELGDSALYLCASSLLEGGGLDEKLFFGSGTQLSVL.